This T cell receptor beta chain was recorded in a study of Ad26.COV2.S vaccination and SARS-CoV-2 variants. Treatment: about 20 received Ad26.COV2.S at low or high dose, single or two shots; about five received placebo; per-sample allocation not given. Collection of samples fell on day 63 after the first vaccine or placebo injection. A Boston adult aged 18-55 years was the donor. Sequencing used immunoSEQ multiplex PCR; TCRdb keeps in-frame clones, though not all of them. Of a few hundred thousand clones listed, around 87% are singletons. The ends were cut back, 5 bases at V and 7 bases at J, with 15 bases in the middle. The CDR3 extends over 15 amino acids. Looked up from germline, CDR1 is SGHTA and CDR2 is FQGTGA.

The J gene is TRBJ1-6, the V gene TRBV7-3; possible D gene TRBD1, 5 bases. This material consisted of peripheral blood, taken in a trial of Ad26.COV2.S vaccine versus placebo. The receptor was isolated from a person between 18 and 60 years old who received the Ad26.COV2.S COVID-19 vaccine or a placebo. CDR3 amino acids: CASSATGRRNSPLHF. Here the CDR3 DNA reads TGTGCCAGCAGCGCCACGGGGCGGCGAAATTCACCCCTCCACTTT. Using reference TRBV7-3 and TRBJ1-6 for the parts outside the CDR3, the full variable domain is GAGVSQTPSNKVTEKGKYVELRCDPISGHTALYWYRQSLGQGPEFLIYFQGTGAADDSGLPNDRFFAVRPEGSVSTLKIQRTERGDSAVYLCASSATGRRNSPLHFGNGTRLTVT.